A selection of T cell receptor beta chains follows, all from one sample in a study of shared T cell receptors in the human thymus. Assay: immunoSEQ multiplex PCR; the TCRdb copy retains only in-frame clones and omits some. The table records more than 550,000 clones, roughly 88% of them present only once. This sample was also put to use in a study of human thymus T cells.

The sequenced sample was thymocytes. Receptors originate from a girl in the first two years of life with a congenital heart defect. Each CDR3 is given with its conserved first and last residue.

v_call,j_call,cdr3_aa
TRBV21-1,.,CASSNTLVPGTAGSYEQYF
TRBV19,TRBJ1-4,CASSKGGAFEKLFF
TRBV19,TRBJ2-3,CASSIDYPAVEGETDTQYF
TRBV15,TRBJ2-7,CATSRDSLRAYEQYF
TRBV19,TRBJ1-2,CASTRGATGRNYGYTF
TRBV19,TRBJ2-7,CASSPPTGTGGPEQYF
TRBV9,TRBJ2-2,CASSATGTGELFF
TRBV10-3,TRBJ2-1,CAIRRRASNEQFF
TRBV5-6,TRBJ1-2,CASSFRSLADGYTF
TRBV4-1,TRBJ2-2,CASSHRPSLAGENTGELFF